These T cell receptor beta chains were read from a single sample in a study of cytomegalovirus exposure and HLA in healthy donors. The repertoire was sequenced with immunoSEQ multiplex PCR; TCRdb's copy has only in-frame clones and lacks some. This specimen shows about 60,000 clones; the ten leading clones hold approximately 15%. Specimen: PBMCs. The receptors come from a boy between 10 and 17 years old in good health and CMV-seronegative. Each CDR3 is given with its conserved first and last residue. D genes are given only for firm matches.

V gene: TRBV5-1; D gene: .; J gene: TRBJ2-5; CDR3 protein: CASSLGLGQETQYF; CDR3 DNA: TGCGCCAGCAGCTTGGGACTAGGTCAAGAGACCCAGTACTTC
V gene: TRBV7-9; D gene: TRBD1; J gene: TRBJ2-5; CDR3 protein: CASSPGQGGLETQYF; CDR3 DNA: TGTGCCAGCAGCCCCGGACAGGGAGGCCTGGAGACCCAGTACTTC
V gene: TRBV5-1; D gene: TRBD2; J gene: TRBJ2-3; CDR3 protein: CASSLIGSGSDTQYF; CDR3 DNA: TGCGCCAGCAGCTTGATTGGTAGCGGGTCAGATACGCAGTATTTT
V gene: TRBV7-3; D gene: .; J gene: TRBJ2-7; CDR3 protein: CASSLSGGEQYF; CDR3 DNA: TGTGCCAGCAGCCTTTCCGGAGGGGAGCAGTACTTC
V gene: TRBV19; D gene: .; J gene: TRBJ1-5; CDR3 protein: CASSIVGQGGNQPQHF; CDR3 DNA: TGTGCCAGTAGTATCGTGGGGCAAGGGGGCAATCAGCCCCAGCATTTT
V gene: TRBV7-9; D gene: .; J gene: TRBJ1-5; CDR3 protein: CASSSIHSNQPQHF; CDR3 DNA: TGTGCCAGCAGCTCCATCCATAGCAATCAGCCCCAGCATTTT
V gene: TRBV5-4; D gene: .; J gene: TRBJ2-3; CDR3 protein: CASSLARLAPPDTQYF; CDR3 DNA: TGTGCCAGCAGCTTGGCCCGGCTAGCACCCCCAGATACGCAGTATTTT
V gene: TRBV5-6; D gene: TRBD1; J gene: TRBJ2-2; CDR3 protein: CASILQGGWDTGELFF; CDR3 DNA: TGTGCCAGCATCTTACAGGGGGGATGGGACACCGGGGAGCTGTTTTTT
V gene: TRBV5-4; D gene: TRBD1; J gene: TRBJ1-2; CDR3 protein: CASSLGTGGIYGYTF; CDR3 DNA: TGTGCCAGCAGCTTGGGGACAGGGGGGATCTATGGCTACACCTTC
V gene: TRBV18; D gene: .; J gene: TRBJ1-1; CDR3 protein: CASSPVQIINTEAFF; CDR3 DNA: TGTGCCAGCTCACCGGTACAGATCATTAACACTGAAGCTTTCTTT
V gene: TRBV5-1; D gene: TRBD1; J gene: TRBJ1-2; CDR3 protein: CASSLDGQGRGYTF; CDR3 DNA: TGCGCCAGCAGCTTGGACGGACAGGGGCGAGGCTACACCTTC
V gene: TRBV10-3; D gene: TRBD1; J gene: TRBJ1-1; CDR3 protein: CAISESRQGLNTEAFF; CDR3 DNA: TGTGCCATCAGTGAGTCGCGACAGGGACTTAACACTGAAGCTTTCTTT